This is a list of T cell receptor beta chains from one sample in a study of T cell repertoires and leukemia-associated antigens. Via MiXCR, TCRdb re-called the 5' RACE reads, giving one row per CDR3 protein. The top ten hold around 61% of the sample, which has about 9,800 distinct CDR3 sequences, roughly 43% seen once. Antigens for these TCRs are unknown. The sequenced sample consisted of CD3+ T cells sorted from blood and cultured. All receptors derive from a female donor in good health. Both conserved end residues are part of each CDR3. D genes are given only for firm matches. For some rows the clone size is stated as once, few or many, or as a class when expanded; others skip it.

clone_size	d_call	cdr3_length	v_call	j_call	cdr3_aa	cdr3_nt
few	-	14	TRBV4-2	TRBJ2-1	CASSQGQEVNEQFF	TGTGCCAGCAGCCAAGGACAGGAGGTCAATGAGCAGTTCTTC
-	TRBD1	14	TRBV20-1	TRBJ2-1	CSAVRQGFWNEQFF	TGCAGTGCTGTTCGACAGGGATTTTGGAATGAGCAGTTCTTC
-	TRBD2	18	TRBV7-9	TRBJ2-1	CASSQRPLAGGEDNEQFF	TGTGCCAGCAGCCAGCGCCCGTTAGCGGGAGGCGAGGACAATGAGCAGTTCTTC
-	-	14	TRBV4-3	TRBJ1-2	CASSQDGRVQGYTF	TGCGCCAGCAGCCAAGATGGGAGGGTTCAGGGCTACACCTTC
-	TRBD2	14	TRBV7-3	TRBJ2-2	CASSFPGRGGELFF	TGTGCCAGCAGCTTTCCCGGGAGGGGAGGGGAGCTGTTTTTT
once	-	16	TRBV12-3/TRBV12-4	TRBJ2-2	CASTFWGPANTGELFF	TGTGCCAGCACGTTTTGGGGGCCAGCAAACACCGGGGAGCTGTTTTTT
-	-	13	TRBV5-1	TRBJ2-1	CASSFGLDNEQFF	TGCGCCAGTAGTTTTGGGCTCGACAATGAGCAGTTCTTC
-	TRBD1	15	TRBV20-1	TRBJ2-1	CSARGTGGAYNGQFF	TGCAGTGCTAGAGGGACAGGGGGCGCTTACAATGGGCAGTTCTTC
-	-	15	TRBV19	TRBJ2-6	CASSRRISGANVLTF	TGTGCCAGTAGCCGGAGGATCTCTGGGGCCAACGTCCTGACTTTC
-	TRBD2	17	TRBV15	TRBJ2-1	CATGRELAGVRYNERFF	TGTGCCACCGGCAGAGAGCTAGCGGGAGTAAGGTACAATGAGCGGTTCTTC
-	TRBD1	19	TRBV28	TRBJ2-1	CVSTDTTGYGVFSYNEQFF	TGTGTCAGCACCGACACGACAGGGTACGGAGTCTTCTCCTACAATGAGCAGTTCTTC
many	-	14	TRBV6-2/TRBV6-3	TRBJ1-5	CASMSGFDRQPRHF	TGTGCCAGCATGTCGGGTTTTGATCGTCAGCCCCGGCATTTT
-	-	15	TRBV9	TRBJ1-1	CASSVSGGRNTEAFF	TGTGCCAGCAGCGTTTCCGGGGGCCGGAACACTGAAGCTTTCTTT
-	TRBD1	15	TRBV6-5	TRBJ2-5	CASSGTGGKKETQYF	TGTGCCAGCAGTGGGACAGGGGGAAAGAAAGAGACCCAGTACTTC
few	TRBD2	21	TRBV20-1	TRBJ2-3	CSARIPGLAGYAGTGRDTQYF	TGCAGTGCCAGAATACCGGGACTAGCGGGTTACGCCGGCACGGGGCGGGATACGCAGTATTTT
-	-	13	TRBV12-3/TRBV12-4	TRBJ1-1	CASRKLENTEAFF	TGTGCCAGCAGAAAGCTTGAGAACACTGAAGCTTTCTTT
many	TRBD2	14	TRBV6-1	TRBJ2-7	CASSEPAGSYEQYF	TGTGCCAGCAGTGAACCAGCGGGAAGCTACGAGCAGTACTTC
-	TRBD2	15	TRBV12-3/TRBV12-4	TRBJ2-4	CASSRFGTNNNIQYF	TGTGCCAGCAGTCGATTCGGGACTAACAACAACATTCAGTACTTC
-	TRBD2	13	TRBV5-1	TRBJ2-7	CASSLGTSIEQYF	TGCGCCAGCAGCCTGGGGACTAGCATAGAGCAGTACTTC
-	-	15	TRBV7-9	TRBJ1-1	CASSLAGGEYTEAFF	TGTGCCAGCAGCTTAGCGGGTGGGGAATACACCGAAGCTTTCTTT
-	TRBD2	18	TRBV20-1	TRBJ2-3	CSAKARGLAGLERNTQYF	TGCAGTGCTAAGGCCCGGGGACTAGCGGGATTGGAGCGAAATACGCAGTATTTT
many	-	15	TRBV4-3	TRBJ1-1	CASSQGQGSYTEAFF	TGCGCCAGCAGCCAAGGGCAGGGCTCGTACACTGAAGCTTTCTTT
-	-	14	TRBV6-4	TRBJ2-1	CASSEAEGSDEQFF	TGTGCCAGCAGTGAGGCGGAGGGCTCCGATGAGCAGTTCTTC
few	-	20	TRBV6-1	TRBJ2-3	CASSEPHGVAGLTFTDTQYF	TGTGCCAGCAGTGAGCCCCACGGGGTGGCGGGCCTTACTTTCACAGATACGCAGTATTTT
many	-	14	TRBV28	TRBJ2-7	CASSLPGRLYEQYF	TGTGCCAGCAGTCTACCGGGACGGTTATACGAGCAGTACTTC
-	TRBD2	14	TRBV29-1	TRBJ2-3	CSVPLAGSTDTQYF	TGCAGCGTTCCACTAGCGGGTAGCACAGATACGCAGTATTTT
once	TRBD2	15	TRBV20-1	TRBJ2-3	CSARDVVAGTDTQYF	TGCAGTGCTAGAGATGTGGTAGCGGGAACAGATACGCAGTATTTT
many	-	14	TRBV4-2	TRBJ1-2	CASSQGGESYGYTF	TGTGCCAGCAGCCAAGGGGGGGAAAGCTATGGCTACACCTTC
-	-	16	TRBV18	TRBJ2-1	CASSPPRGTSYNEQFF	TGTGCCAGCTCCCCACCTCGCGGGACGTCCTACAATGAGCAGTTCTTC
-	TRBD2	16	TRBV11-1	TRBJ2-7	CATSLAEREYPLEQYF	TGTGCGACAAGCTTAGCGGAGCGGGAGTATCCACTCGAGCAGTACTTC
-	-	14	TRBV7-8	TRBJ2-7	CASKARGSGYEQYF	TGTGCCAGCAAGGCCAGGGGATCCGGCTACGAGCAGTACTTC
few	-	12	TRBV2	TRBJ1-2	CASKEQPPGYTF	TGTGCCAGCAAGGAACAGCCTCCGGGCTACACCTTC
few	-	15	TRBV7-2	TRBJ2-7	CASSPKADLIYEQYF	TGTGCCAGCAGCCCCAAGGCGGACTTAATCTACGAGCAGTACTTC
-	-	14	TRBV29-1	TRBJ1-1	CSVTRDSPSTEAFF	TGCAGCGTTACTAGGGACTCCCCTAGCACTGAAGCTTTCTTT
medium-sized	-	13	TRBV12-3/TRBV12-4	TRBJ2-7	CASSLATSYEQYF	TGTGCCAGCAGTTTAGCCACTTCCTACGAGCAGTACTTC
many	TRBD2	16	TRBV27	TRBJ2-7	CASSPSSGASSYEQYF	TGTGCCAGCAGTCCCTCTAGCGGAGCCAGCTCCTACGAGCAGTACTTC